This TCR beta chain came from a study of CD8+CD57+ T cells in acquired aplastic anemia. About the research overall: Yields of DNA that came from sorted CD4+ and CD8+ cells averaged around 3 ug.

The template used for profiling TCR beta VDJ and CDR3 was genomic DNA. TCRdb redid the calling of the reads with MiXCR, one entry per CDR3 protein. The profile shows some 150,000 distinct CDR3 sequences, 35% to 50% of them singletons. Regarding the study as a whole: Overlap between patients and controls comprised 25 to 30 CD8+ CDR3 sequences.

Germline CDR1 reads DFQATT; CDR2 reads SNEGSKA (reference sequence). V lost 6 bases, J lost 5 bases, and 18 bases stayed unmatched. The CDR3 totals 17 residues. This clonotype was counted many times. Its target is unknown. The chain combines TRBV20-1 with TRBJ2-3; TRBD2 aligns across 9 bases. The sequencing sample was made of sorted CD4+, CD8+, or CD8+CD57+ T cells (not recorded which) from PBMCs. This TCR came from a human donor in good health, serving as a control. The CDR3 is CSATTPVNSGSLDTQYF. In nucleotides, the CDR3 is TGCAGTGCAACTACCCCGGTTAATAGCGGGAGTTTAGATACGCAGTATTTT.